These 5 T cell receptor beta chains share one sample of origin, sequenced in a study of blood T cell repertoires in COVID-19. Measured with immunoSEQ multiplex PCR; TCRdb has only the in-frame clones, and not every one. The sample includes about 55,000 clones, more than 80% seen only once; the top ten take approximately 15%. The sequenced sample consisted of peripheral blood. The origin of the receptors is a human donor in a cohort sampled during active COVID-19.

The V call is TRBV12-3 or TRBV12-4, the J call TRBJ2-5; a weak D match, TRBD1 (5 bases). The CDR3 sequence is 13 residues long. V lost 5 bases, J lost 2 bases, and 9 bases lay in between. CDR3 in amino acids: CASSRQTQETQYF. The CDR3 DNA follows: TGTGCCAGCAGTCGACAGACTCAAGAGACCCAGTACTTC.

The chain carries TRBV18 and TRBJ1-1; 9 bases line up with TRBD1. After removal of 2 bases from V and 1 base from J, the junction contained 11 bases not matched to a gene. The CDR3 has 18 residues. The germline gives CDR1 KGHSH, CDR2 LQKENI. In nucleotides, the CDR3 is TGTGCCAGCTCACCATATTGGGGGACAGGGCCGGCGAACACTGAAGCTTTCTTT. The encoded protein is CASSPYWGTGPANTEAFF.

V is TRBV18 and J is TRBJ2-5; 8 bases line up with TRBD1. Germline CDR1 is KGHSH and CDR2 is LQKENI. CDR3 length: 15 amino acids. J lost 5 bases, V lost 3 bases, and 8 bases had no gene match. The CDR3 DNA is TGTGCCAGCTCACCTCCCGGGACAGGTAGTGAGACCCAGTACTTC. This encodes CASSPPGTGSETQYF.

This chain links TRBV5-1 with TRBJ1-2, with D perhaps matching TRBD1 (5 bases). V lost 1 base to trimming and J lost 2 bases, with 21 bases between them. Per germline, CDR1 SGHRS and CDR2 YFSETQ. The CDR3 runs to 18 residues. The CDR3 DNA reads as TGCGCCAGCAGCTTGTTGGGTACAGGCGTTTGGCCCAACTATGGCTACACCTTC. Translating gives CASSLLGTGVWPNYGYTF.

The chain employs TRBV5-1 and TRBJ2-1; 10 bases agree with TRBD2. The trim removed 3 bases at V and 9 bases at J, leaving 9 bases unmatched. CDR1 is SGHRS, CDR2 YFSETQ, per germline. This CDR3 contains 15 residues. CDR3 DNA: TGCGCCAGCAGCTCCGGGACTAGCGCTCGTGGTGAGCAGTTCTTC. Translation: CASSSGTSARGEQFF.